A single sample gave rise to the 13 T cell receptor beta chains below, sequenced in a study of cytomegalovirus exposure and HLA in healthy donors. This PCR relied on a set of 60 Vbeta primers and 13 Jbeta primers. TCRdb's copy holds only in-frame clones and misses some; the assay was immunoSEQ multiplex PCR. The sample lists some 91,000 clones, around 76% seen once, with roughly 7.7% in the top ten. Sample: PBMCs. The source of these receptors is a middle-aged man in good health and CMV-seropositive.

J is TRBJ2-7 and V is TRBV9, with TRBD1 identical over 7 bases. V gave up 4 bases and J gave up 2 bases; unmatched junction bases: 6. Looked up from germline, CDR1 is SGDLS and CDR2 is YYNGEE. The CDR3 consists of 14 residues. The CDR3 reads CASSPGGSTYEQYF. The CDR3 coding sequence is TGTGCCAGCAGCCCAGGGGGTTCCACCTACGAGCAGTACTTC.

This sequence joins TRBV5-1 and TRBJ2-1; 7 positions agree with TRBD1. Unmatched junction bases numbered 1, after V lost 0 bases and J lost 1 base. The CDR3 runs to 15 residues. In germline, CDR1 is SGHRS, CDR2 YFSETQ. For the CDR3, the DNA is TGCGCCAGCAGCTTGGAGGGGGCGTCCTACAATGAGCAGTTCTTC. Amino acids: CASSLEGASYNEQFF.

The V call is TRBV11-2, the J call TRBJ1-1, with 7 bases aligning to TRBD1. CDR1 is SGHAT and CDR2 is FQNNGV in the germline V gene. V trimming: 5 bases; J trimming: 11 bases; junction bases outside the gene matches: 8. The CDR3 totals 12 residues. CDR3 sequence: CASSLDRSKAFF. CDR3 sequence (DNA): TGTGCCAGCAGCCTGGACAGGTCCAAGGCTTTCTTT.

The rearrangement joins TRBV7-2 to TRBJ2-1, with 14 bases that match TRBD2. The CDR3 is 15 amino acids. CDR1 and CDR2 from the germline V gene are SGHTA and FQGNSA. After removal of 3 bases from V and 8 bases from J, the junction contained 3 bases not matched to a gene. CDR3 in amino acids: CASSLGLAGVYEQFF. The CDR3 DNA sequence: TGTGCCAGCAGCTTGGGACTAGCGGGAGTTTATGAGCAGTTCTTC.

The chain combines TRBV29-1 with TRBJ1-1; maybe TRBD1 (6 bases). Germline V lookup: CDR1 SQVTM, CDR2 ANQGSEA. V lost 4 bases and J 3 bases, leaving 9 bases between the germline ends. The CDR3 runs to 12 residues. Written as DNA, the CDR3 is TGCAGCGTTGTGAACAGGGACACTGAAGCTTTCTTT. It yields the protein CSVVNRDTEAFF.

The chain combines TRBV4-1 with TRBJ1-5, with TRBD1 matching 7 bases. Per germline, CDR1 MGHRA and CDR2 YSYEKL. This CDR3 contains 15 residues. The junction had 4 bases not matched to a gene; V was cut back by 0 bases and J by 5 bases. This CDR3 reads CASSQEGQQYQPQHF. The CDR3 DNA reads TGCGCCAGCAGCCAAGAGGGACAGCAATATCAGCCCCAGCATTTT.

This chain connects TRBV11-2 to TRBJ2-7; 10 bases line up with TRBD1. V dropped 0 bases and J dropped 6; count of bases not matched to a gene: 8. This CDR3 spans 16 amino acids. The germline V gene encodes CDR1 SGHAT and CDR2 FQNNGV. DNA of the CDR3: TGTGCCAGCAGCTTAGATCACAGACAGGGGGCTGCCGAGCAGTACTTC. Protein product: CASSLDHRQGAAEQYF.

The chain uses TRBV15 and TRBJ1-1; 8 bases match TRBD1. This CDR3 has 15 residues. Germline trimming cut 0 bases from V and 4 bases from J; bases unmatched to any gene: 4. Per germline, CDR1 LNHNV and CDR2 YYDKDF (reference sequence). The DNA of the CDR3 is TGTGCCACCAGCAGAGACTCACAGGGGGGCACTGAAGCTTTCTTT. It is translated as CATSRDSQGGTEAFF.

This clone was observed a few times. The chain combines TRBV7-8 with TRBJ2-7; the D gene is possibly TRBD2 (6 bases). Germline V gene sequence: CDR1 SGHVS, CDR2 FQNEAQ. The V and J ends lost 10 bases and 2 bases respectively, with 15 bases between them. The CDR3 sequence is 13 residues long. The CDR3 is CATGGRGTYEQYF. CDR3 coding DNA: TGTGCCACCGGGGGTCGAGGAACCTACGAGCAGTACTTC.

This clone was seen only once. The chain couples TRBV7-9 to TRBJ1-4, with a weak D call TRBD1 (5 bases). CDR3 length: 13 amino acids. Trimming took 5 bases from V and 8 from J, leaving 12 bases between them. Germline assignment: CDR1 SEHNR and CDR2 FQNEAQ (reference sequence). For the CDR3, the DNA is TGTGCCAGCAGCGAGGGACTTCGGGAAAAACTGTTTTTT. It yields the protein CASSEGLREKLFF.

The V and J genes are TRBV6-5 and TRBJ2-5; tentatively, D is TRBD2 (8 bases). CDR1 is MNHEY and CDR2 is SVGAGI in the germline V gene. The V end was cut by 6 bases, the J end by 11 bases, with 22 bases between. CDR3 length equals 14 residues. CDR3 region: CASRPPGGQGEQYF. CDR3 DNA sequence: TGTGCCAGCAGGCCCCCGGGGGGGCAGGGGGAGCAGTACTTC.

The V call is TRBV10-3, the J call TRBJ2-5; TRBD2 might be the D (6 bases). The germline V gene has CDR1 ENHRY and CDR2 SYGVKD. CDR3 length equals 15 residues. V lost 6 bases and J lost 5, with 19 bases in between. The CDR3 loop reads CAIRGSGETRETQYF. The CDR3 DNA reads TGTGCCATCAGGGGTAGCGGAGAGACTAGGGAGACCCAGTACTTC.

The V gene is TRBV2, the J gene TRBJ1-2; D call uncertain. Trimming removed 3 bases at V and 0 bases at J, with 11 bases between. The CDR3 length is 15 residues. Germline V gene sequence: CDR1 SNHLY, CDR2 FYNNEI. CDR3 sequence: CASSDRGLANYGYTF. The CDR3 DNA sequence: TGTGCCAGCAGTGATCGGGGTTTAGCTAACTATGGCTACACCTTC.